This T cell receptor beta chain was captured in a study of blood T cell repertoires in COVID-19. Whole-study context: Sites in the United States, Italy and Spain provided acute and convalescent COVID-19 samples. PBMCs, B-cell-depleted T cells, or T cells were the source of the cDNA or gDNA that made up the material.

Per the study methods: Estimates of nucleated cell counts were drawn from the amplification of reference gene primers. The repertoire was sequenced with immunoSEQ multiplex PCR; TCRdb's copy has only in-frame clones and lacks some. For V, J and clone size, that table is used; D and trimming come from the DNA. The sample has tens of thousands of clones, less than 85% seen once. CDR1 and CDR2 (germline): MGHDK, SYGVNS. V gave up 6 bases and J gave up 8 bases; unmatched junction bases: 4. This CDR3 spans 13 amino acids. V gene TRBV25-1 combines with J gene TRBJ2-1; TRBD1 matches at 10 bases. The sample taken for sequencing was peripheral blood. The receptor was derived from a human donor in a cohort sampled during active COVID-19. CDR3: CASRRQGAYEQFF. The DNA for the CDR3 is TGTGCCAGCAGGAGACAGGGGGCCTATGAGCAGTTCTTC.